What follows describes a single T cell receptor (beta chain). The data derive from a study of control samples from healthy donors and cancer patients. Assay: immunoSEQ multiplex PCR; the TCRdb copy retains only in-frame clones and omits some. The sample has over 100,000 clones; 92% are singletons. Input material: blood. The source is a woman aged 18-29 years in good health.

In nucleotides, the CDR3 is TGCAGCGTTCGGGCGAACACAGATACGCAGTATTTT. It specifies CSVRANTDTQYF. The rearrangement uses TRBV29-1 and TRBJ2-3; D is unclear. CDR3 size: 12 residues. Trimming cost V 5 bases and J 2 bases, with 8 bases left between them. Germline values: CDR1 SQVTM, CDR2 ANQGSEA.